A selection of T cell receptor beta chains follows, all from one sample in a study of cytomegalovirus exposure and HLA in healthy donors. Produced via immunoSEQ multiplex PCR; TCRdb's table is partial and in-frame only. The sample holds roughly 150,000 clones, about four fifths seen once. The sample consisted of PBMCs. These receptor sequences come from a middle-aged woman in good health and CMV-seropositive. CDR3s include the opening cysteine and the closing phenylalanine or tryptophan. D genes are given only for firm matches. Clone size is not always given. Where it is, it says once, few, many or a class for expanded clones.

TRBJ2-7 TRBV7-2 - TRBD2 TGTGCCAGCAGCCTTTGGACTAGCGGAGCCTACGAGCAGTACTTC CASSLWTSGAYEQYF
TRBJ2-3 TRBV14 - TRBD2 TGTGCCAGCAGCCAAGCTACTAGCGAATCAGATACGCAGTATTTT CASSQATSESDTQYF
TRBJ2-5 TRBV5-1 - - TGCGCCAGCAGCTTAGGACCGCGGGGCTACCTAAAAGAGACCCAGTACTTC CASSLGPRGYLKETQYF
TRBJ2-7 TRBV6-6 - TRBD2 TGTGCCAGCAGTTTGTTCGGGGGAGGGCCCTACGAGCAGTACTTC CASSLFGGGPYEQYF
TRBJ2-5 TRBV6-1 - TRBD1 TGTGCCAGCAGTGAAGACGGGACAGGGAGGGAAGAGACCCAGTACTTC CASSEDGTGREETQYF
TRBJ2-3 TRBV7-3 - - TGTGCCAGCAGCTTAGATAGAGGTAGTGCAGATACGCAGTATTTT CASSLDRGSADTQYF
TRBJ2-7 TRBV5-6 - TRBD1 TGTGCCAGCAGCGCCTCAGGGGGCGCGTCGACCTACGAGCAGTACTTC CASSASGGASTYEQYF
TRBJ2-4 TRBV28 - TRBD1 TGTGCCAGCAGTTCGGCGACAGGGGGTCACATTCAGTACTTC CASSSATGGHIQYF
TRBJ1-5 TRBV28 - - TGTGCCAGCAGTTTACTGGTCGGTATTCAGCCCCAGCATTTT CASSLLVGIQPQHF
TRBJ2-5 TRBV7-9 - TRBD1 TGTGCCAGCAGTTTGACAGGGGAGGAGACCCAGTACTTC CASSLTGEETQYF
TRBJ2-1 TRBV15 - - TGTGCCACCAGCAGAGATTCCCTAGCCTACAATGAGCAGTTCTTC CATSRDSLAYNEQFF
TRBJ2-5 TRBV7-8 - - TGTGCCAGCAGCCTCCTCGACGGGGTACAAGAGACCCAGTACTTC CASSLLDGVQETQYF
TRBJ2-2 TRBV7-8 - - TGTGCCAGCAGCTTAGATTTGGGGGGAGGAGCCACCGGGGAGCTGTTTTTT CASSLDLGGGATGELFF
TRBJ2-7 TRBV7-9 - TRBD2 TGTGCCAGCAGCCCAGGGACTAGCGGGGGAGACGAGCAGTACTTC CASSPGTSGGDEQYF
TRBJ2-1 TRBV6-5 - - TGTGCCAGCAGTTACGATGGGGGCGGTTACAATGAGCAGTTCTTC CASSYDGGGYNEQFF
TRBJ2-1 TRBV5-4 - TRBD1 TGTGCCAGCAGCCACCAGGGACAGATCTACAATGAGCAGTTCTTC CASSHQGQIYNEQFF
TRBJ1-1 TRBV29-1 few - TGCAGCGTTGCCGGGGGGACTGGCACTGAAGCTTTCTTT CSVAGGTGTEAFF
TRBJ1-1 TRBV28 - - TGTGCCAGCAGTTTACGGGTTTCTGAAGCTTTCTTT CASSLRVSEAFF